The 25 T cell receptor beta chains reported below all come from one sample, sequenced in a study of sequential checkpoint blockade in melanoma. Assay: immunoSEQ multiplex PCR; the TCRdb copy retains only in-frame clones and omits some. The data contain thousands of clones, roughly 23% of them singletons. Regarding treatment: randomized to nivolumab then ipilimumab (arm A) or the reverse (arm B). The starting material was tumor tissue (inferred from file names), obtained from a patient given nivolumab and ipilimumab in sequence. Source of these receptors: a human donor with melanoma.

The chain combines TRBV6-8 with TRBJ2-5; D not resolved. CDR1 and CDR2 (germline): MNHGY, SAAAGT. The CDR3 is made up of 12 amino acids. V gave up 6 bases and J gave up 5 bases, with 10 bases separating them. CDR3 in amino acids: CASRSSVETQYF. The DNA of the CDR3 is TGTGCCAGCAGAAGTTCGGTTGAGACCCAGTACTTC.

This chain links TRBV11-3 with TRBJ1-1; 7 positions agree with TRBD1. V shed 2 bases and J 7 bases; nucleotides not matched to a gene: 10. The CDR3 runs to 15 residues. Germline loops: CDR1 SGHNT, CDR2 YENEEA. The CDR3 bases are TGTGCCAGCAGCTTACCCCAGGGGGAGCTGGTTGAAGCTTTCTTT. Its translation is CASSLPQGELVEAFF.

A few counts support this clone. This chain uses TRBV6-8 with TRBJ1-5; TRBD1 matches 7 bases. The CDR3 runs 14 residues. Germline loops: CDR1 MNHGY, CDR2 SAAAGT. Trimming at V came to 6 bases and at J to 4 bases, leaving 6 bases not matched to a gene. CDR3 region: CASSTGTENQPQHF. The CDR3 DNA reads TGTGCCAGCAGCACTGGGACAGAGAATCAGCCCCAGCATTTT.

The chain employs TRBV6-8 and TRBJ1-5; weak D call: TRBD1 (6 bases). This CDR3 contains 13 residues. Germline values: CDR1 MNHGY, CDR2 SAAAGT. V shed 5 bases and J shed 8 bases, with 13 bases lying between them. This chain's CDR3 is CASSRGGREPQHF. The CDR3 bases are TGTGCCAGCAGTCGAGGGGGGAGGGAGCCCCAGCATTTT.

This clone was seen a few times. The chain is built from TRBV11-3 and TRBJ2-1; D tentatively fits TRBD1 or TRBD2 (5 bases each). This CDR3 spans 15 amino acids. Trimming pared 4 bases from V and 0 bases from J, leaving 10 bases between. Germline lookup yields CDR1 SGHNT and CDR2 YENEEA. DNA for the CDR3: TGTGCCAGCAGCTCCTCAGGGAGCTCCTACAATGAGCAGTTCTTC. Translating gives CASSSSGSSYNEQFF.

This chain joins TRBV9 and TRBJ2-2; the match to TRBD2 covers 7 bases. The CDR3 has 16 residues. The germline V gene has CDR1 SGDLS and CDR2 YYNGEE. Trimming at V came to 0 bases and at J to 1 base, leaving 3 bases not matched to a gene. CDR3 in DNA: TGTGCCAGCAGCGTAGCGGCTAGCGGGAACACCGGGGAGCTGTTTTTT. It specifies CASSVAASGNTGELFF.

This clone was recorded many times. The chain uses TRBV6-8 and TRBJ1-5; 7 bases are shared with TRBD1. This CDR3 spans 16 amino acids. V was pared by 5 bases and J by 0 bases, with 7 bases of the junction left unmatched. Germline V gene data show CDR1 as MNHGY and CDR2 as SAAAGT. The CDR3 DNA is TGTGCCAGCAGTATCTACAGGGGAAATAGCAATCAGCCCCAGCATTTT. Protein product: CASSIYRGNSNQPQHF.

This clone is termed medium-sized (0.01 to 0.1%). The DNA of the CDR3 is TGTGCCAGCAGTTACTATACTAGCGGGGGCGCTGAGCAGTTCTTC. Translated: CASSYYTSGGAEQFF. This chain uses TRBV6-8 with TRBJ2-1; 11 positions match TRBD2. This CDR3 has 15 residues. The germline V gene encodes CDR1 MNHGY and CDR2 SAAAGT. V dropped 1 base and J dropped 9; count of bases not matched to a gene: 5.

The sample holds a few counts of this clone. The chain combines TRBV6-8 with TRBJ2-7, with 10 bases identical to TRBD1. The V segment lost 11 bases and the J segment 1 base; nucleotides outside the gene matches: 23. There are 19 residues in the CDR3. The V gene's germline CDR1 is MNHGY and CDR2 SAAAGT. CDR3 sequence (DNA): TGTGCCTCGTCGTTACGGGGGACAGGGGCATCGGGTTTGTCCTACGAGCAGTACTTC. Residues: CASSLRGTGASGLSYEQYF.

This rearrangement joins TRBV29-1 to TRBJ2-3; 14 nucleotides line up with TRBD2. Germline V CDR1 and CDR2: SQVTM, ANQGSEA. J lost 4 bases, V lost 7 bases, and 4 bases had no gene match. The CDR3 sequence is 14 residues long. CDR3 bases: TGCAGCGCACAGGGACTAGCGGGGGCAGATACGCAGTATTTT. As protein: CSAQGLAGADTQYF.

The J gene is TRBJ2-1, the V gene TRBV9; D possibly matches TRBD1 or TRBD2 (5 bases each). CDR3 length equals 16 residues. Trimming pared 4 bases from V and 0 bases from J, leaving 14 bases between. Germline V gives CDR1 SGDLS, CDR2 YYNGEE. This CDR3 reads CASSLSGTVSYNEQFF. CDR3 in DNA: TGTGCCAGCAGCTTATCTGGGACGGTCTCCTACAATGAGCAGTTCTTC.

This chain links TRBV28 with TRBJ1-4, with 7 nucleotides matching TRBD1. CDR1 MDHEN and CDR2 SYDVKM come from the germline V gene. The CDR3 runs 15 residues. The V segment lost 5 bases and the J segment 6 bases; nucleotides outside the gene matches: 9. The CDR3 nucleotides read TGTGCCAGCAGTCCTAACAGGGGAATTTATGAAAAACTGTTTTTT. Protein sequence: CASSPNRGIYEKLFF.

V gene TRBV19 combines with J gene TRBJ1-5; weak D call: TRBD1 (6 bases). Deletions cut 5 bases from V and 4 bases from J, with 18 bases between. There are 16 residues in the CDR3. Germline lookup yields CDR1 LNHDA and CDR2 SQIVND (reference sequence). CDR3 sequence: CASSEMGTPFNQPQHF. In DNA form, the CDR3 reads TGTGCCAGTAGTGAGATGGGGACACCTTTTAATCAGCCCCAGCATTTT.

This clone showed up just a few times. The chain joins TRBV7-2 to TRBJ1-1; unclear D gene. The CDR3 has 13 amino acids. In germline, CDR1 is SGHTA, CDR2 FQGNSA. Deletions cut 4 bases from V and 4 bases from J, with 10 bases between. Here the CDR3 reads CASSSFGVTEAFF. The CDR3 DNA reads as TGTGCCAGCAGCTCCTTTGGGGTCACTGAAGCTTTCTTT.

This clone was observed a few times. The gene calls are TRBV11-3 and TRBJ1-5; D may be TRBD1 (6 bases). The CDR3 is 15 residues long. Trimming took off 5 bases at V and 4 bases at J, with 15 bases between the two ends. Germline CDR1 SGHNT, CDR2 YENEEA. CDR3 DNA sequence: TGTGCCAGCAGCCAAGTTGGAGGACAGAATCAGCCCCAGCATTTT. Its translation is CASSQVGGQNQPQHF.

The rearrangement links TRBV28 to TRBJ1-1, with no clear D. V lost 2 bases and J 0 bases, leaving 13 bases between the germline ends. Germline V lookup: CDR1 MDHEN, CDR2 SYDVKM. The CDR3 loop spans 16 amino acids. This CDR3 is CASSLGVGQMNTEAFF. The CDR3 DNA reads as TGTGCCAGCAGTTTAGGGGTTGGTCAGATGAACACTGAAGCTTTCTTT.

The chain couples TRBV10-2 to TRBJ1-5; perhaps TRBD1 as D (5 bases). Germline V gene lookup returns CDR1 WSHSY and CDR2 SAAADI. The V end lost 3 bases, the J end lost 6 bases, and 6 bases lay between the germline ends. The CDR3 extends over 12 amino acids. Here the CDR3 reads CASSEGTQPQHF. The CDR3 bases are TGCGCCAGCAGTGAAGGGACTCAGCCCCAGCATTTT.

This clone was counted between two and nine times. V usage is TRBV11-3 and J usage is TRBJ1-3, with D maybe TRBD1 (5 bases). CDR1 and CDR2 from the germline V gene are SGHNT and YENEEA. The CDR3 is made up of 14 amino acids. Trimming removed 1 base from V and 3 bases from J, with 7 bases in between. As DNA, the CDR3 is TGTGCCAGCAGCTTAGTCGGGGGTGGAAACACCATATATTTT. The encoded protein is CASSLVGGGNTIYF.

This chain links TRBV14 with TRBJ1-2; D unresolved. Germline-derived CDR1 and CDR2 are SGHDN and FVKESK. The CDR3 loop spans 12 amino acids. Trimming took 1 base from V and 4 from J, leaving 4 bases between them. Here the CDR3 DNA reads TGTGCCAGCAGCCAAGCATTCTATGGCTACACCTTC. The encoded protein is CASSQAFYGYTF.

In nucleotides, the CDR3 is TGTGCCAGCAGTACCGCCCAGGGTAGTACTGAAGCTTTCTTT. Translation: CASSTAQGSTEAFF. V gene TRBV6-8 combines with J gene TRBJ1-1; D may be TRBD1 (5 bases). V was trimmed by 5 bases and J by 5 bases, leaving 15 bases between them. The germline CDR1 and CDR2 sequences are MNHGY and SAAAGT. The CDR3 has 14 amino acids.

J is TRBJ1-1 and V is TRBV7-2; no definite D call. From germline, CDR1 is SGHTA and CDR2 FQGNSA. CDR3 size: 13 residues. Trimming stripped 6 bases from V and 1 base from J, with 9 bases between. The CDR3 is CASRKPGNTEAFF. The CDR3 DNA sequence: TGTGCCAGCAGAAAGCCGGGGAACACTGAAGCTTTCTTT.

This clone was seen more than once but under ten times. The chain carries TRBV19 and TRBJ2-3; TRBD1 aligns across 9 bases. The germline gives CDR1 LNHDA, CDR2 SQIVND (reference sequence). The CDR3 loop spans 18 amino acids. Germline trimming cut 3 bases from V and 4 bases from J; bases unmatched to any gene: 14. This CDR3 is CASSMAGWGTGSADTQYF. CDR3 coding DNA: TGTGCCAGTAGTATGGCTGGGTGGGGGACAGGGTCAGCAGATACGCAGTATTTT. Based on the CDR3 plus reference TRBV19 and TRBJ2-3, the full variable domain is DGGITQSPKYLFRKEGQNVTLSCEQNLNHDAMYWYRQDPGQGLRLIYYSQIVNDFQKGDIAEGYSVSREKKESFPLTVTSAQKNPTAFYLCASSMAGWGTGSADTQYFGPGTRLTVL.

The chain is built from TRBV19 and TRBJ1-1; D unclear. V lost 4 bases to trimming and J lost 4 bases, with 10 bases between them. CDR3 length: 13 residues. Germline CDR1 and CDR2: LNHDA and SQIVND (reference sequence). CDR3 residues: CASSKTRRTEAFF. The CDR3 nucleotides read TGTGCCAGTAGTAAGACAAGGCGCACTGAAGCTTTCTTT.

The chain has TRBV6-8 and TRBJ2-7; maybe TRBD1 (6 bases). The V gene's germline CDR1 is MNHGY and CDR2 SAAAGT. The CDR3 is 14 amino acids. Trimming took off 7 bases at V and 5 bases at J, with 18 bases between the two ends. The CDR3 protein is CASTLGTTWDEQYF. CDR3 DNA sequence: TGTGCCAGCACCCTTGGGACAACCTGGGACGAGCAGTACTTC.

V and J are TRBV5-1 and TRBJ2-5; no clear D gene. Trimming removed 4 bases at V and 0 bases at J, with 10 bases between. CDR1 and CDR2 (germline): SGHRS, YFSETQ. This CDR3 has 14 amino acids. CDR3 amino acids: CASSVLGNQETQYF. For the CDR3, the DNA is TGCGCCAGCAGCGTGTTGGGCAACCAAGAGACCCAGTACTTC.